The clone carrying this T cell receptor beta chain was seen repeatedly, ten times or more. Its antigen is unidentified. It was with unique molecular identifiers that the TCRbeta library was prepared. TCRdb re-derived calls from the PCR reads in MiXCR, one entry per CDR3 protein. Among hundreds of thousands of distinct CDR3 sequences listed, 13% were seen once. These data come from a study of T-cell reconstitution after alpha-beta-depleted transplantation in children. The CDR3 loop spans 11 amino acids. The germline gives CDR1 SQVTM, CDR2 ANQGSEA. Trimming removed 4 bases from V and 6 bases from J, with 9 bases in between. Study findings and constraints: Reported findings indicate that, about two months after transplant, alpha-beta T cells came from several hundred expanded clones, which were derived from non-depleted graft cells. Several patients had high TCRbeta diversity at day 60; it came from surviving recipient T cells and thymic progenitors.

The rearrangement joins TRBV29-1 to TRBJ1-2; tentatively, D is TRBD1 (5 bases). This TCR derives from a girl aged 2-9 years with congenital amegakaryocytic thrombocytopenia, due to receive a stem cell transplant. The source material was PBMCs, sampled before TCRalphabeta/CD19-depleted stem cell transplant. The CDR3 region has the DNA TGCAGCGTTGTAGGGGCCGATGGCTACACCTTC. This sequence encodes CSVVGADGYTF.